This T cell receptor beta chain was retrieved from a study of blood T cell repertoires in COVID-19. Turning to the study itself: COVID-19 samples, acute and convalescent, were from the United States, Italy and Spain.

The protocol was immunoSEQ multiplex PCR, while the TCRdb copy is restricted to in-frame clones and leaves out a portion. The data show about 440,000 clones, nearly 90% seen once. Germline CDR1 reads MDHEN; CDR2 reads SYDVKM. This CDR3 region has 15 residues. The germline V and J ends were trimmed by 6 bases and 10 bases, with 21 bases remaining between them. The TCR comes from a woman between 18 and 29 years old with acute COVID-19. Sequencing was performed on PBMCs or T cells enriched from blood (not recorded which). The rearrangement links TRBV28 to TRBJ1-4, with TRBD1 as a possible D gene (6 bases). The CDR3 sequence: CASSQPDRRLGKLFF. CDR3 bases: TGTGCCAGCAGCCAACCCGACAGGCGACTGGGAAAACTGTTTTTT.